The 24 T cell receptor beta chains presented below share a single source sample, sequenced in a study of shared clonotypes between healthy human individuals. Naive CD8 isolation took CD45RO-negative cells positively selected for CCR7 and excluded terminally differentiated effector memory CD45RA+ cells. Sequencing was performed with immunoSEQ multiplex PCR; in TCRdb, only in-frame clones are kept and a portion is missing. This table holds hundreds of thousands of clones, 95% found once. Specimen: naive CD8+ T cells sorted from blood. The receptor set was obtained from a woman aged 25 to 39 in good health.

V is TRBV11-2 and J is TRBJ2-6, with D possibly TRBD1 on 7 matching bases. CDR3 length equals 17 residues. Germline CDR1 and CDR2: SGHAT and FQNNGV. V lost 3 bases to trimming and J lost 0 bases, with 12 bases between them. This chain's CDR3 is CASSFAGGTSGANVLTF. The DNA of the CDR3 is TGTGCCAGCAGCTTTGCAGGGGGGACCTCTGGGGCCAACGTCCTGACTTTC.

This CDR3 reads CASSEGFSYNEQFF. CDR3 coding DNA: TGTGCCAGCAGTGAAGGGTTTTCCTACAATGAGCAGTTCTTC. The chain recombines TRBV6-1 with TRBJ2-1; no firm D call. The CDR3 consists of 14 residues. Germline V gene sequence: CDR1 MNHNS, CDR2 SASEGT. V lost 1 base and J 1 base, leaving 5 bases between the germline ends.

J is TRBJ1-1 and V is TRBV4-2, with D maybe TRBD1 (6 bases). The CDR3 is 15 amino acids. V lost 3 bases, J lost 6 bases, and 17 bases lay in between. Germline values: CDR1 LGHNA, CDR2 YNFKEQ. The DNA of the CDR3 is TGTGCCAGCAGCCATACCGCCCAGGCAGGGGCTGAAGCTTTCTTT. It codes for CASSHTAQAGAEAFF.

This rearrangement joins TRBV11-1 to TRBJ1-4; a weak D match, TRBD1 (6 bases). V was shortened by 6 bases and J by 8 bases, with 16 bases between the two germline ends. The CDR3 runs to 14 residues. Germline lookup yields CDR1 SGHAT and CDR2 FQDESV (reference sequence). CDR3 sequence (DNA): TGTGCCAGCAGTGGGGCAGGGGACGAGGAAAAACTGTTTTTT. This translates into CASSGAGDEEKLFF.

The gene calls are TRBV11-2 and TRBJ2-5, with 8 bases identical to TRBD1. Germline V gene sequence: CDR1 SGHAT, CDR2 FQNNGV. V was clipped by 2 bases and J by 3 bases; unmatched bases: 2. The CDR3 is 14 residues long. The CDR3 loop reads CASSLLTGEETQYF. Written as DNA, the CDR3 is TGTGCCAGCAGCTTATTGACAGGGGAAGAGACCCAGTACTTC.

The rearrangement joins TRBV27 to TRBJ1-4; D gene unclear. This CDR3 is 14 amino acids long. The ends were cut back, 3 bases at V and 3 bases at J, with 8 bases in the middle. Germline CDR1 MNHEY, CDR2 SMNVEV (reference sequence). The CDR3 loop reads CASSFRQANEKLFF. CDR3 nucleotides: TGTGCCAGCAGTTTCCGGCAAGCTAATGAAAAACTGTTTTTT.

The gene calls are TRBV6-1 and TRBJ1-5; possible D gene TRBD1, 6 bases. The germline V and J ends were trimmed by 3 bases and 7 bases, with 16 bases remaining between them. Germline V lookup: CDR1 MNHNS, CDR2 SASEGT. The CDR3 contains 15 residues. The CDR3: CASSDKGGPHQPQHF. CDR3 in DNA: TGTGCCAGCAGTGATAAGGGGGGCCCCCACCAGCCCCAGCATTTT.

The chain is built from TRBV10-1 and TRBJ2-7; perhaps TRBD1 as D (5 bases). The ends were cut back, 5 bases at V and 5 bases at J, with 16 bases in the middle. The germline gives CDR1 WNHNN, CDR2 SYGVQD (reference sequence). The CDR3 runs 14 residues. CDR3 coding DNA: TGCGCCAGCAGTCCTGGGCTAGGGGCCCACGAGCAGTACTTC. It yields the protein CASSPGLGAHEQYF.

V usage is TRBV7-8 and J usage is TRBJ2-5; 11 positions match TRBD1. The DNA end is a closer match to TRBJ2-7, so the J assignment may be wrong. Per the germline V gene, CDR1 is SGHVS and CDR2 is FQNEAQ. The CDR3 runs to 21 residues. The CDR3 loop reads CASSEVLSGTGGTGNSYEQYF. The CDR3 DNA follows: TGTGCCAGCAGCGAAGTCTTGTCCGGGACAGGGGGGACCGGTAATTCCTACGAGCAGTACTTC.

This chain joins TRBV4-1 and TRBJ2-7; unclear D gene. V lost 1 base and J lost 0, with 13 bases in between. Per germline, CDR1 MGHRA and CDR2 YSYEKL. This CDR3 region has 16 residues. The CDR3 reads CASSQGVTLISYEQYF. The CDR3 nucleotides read TGCGCCAGCAGCCAAGGGGTTACGCTAATCTCCTACGAGCAGTACTTC.

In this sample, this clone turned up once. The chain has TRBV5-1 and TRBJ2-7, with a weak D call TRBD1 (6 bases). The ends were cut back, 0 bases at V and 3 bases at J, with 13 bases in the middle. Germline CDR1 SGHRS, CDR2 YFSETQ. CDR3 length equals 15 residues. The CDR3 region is CASSLVGADSYEQYF. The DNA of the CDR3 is TGCGCCAGCAGCTTGGTAGGAGCGGACAGCTACGAGCAGTACTTC.

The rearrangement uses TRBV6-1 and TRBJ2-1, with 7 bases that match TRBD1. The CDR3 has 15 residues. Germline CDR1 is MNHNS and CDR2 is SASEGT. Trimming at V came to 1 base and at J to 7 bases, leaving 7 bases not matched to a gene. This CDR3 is CASSEVRGQLNEQFF. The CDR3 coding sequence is TGTGCCAGCAGTGAAGTTAGGGGGCAGTTAAATGAGCAGTTCTTC.

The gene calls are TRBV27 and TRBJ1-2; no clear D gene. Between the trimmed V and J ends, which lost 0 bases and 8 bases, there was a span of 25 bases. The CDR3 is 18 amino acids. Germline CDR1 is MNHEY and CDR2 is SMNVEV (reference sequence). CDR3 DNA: TGTGCCAGCAGTTTATCATACGCGTGGTCCGATTCTATCAGCGGCTACACCTTC. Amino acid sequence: CASSLSYAWSDSISGYTF.

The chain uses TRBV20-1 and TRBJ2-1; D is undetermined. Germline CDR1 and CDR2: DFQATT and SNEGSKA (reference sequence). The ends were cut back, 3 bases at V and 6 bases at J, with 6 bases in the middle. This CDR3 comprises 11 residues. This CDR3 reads CSARDANEQFF. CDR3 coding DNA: TGCAGTGCTAGGGACGCCAATGAGCAGTTCTTC.

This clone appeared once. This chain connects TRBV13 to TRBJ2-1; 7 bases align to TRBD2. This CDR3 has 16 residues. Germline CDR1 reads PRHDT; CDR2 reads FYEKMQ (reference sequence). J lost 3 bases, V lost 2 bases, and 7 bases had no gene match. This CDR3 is CASSLLGEGIYNEQFF. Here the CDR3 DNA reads TGTGCCAGCAGCTTATTGGGGGAGGGTATCTACAATGAGCAGTTCTTC.

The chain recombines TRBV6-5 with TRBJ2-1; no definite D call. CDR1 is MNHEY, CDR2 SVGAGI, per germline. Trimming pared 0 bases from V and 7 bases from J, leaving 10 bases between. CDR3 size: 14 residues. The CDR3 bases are TGTGCCAGCAGTTACTCGATAGGCAGAAATGAGCAGTTCTTC. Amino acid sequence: CASSYSIGRNEQFF.

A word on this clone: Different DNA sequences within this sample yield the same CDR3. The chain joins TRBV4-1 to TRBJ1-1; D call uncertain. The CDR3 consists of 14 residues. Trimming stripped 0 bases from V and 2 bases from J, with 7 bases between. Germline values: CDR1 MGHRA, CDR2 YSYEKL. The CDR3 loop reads CASSQDVRNTEAFF. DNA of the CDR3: TGCGCCAGCAGCCAAGATGTACGAAACACTGAAGCTTTCTTT.

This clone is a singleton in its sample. The CDR3 is CASSMGETQYF. As DNA, the CDR3 is TGTGCCAGTAGTATGGGGGAGACCCAGTACTTC. This chain links TRBV19 with TRBJ2-5, with D uncertain. Germline assignment: CDR1 LNHDA and CDR2 SQIVND (reference sequence). Trimming cost V 3 bases and J 5 bases, with 4 bases left between them. The CDR3 extends over 11 amino acids.

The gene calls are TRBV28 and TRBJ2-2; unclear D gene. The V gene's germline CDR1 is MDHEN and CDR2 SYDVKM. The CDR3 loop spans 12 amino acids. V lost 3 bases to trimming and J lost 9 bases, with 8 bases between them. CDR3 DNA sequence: TGTGCCAGCAGTTTGACGGACCGGGAGCTGTTTTTT. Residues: CASSLTDRELFF. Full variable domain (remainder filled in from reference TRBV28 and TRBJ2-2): DVKVTQSSRYLVKRTGEKVFLECVQDMDHENMFWYRQDPGLGLRLIYFSYDVKMKEKGDIPEGYSVSREKKERFSLILESASTNQTSMYLCASSLTDRELFFGEGSRLTVL.

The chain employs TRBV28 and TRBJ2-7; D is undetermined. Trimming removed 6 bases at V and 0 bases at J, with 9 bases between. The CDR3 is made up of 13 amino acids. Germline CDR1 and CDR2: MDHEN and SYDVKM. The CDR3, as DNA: TGTGCCAGCAGGATCCAGAGCTCCTACGAGCAGTACTTC. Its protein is CASRIQSSYEQYF.

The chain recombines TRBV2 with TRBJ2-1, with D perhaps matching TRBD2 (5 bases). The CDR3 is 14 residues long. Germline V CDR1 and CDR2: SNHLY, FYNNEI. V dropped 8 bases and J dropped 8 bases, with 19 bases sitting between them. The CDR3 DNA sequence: TGTGCCAGCCTACTCTACGGGCGGGTACATGAGCAGTTCTTC. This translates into CASLLYGRVHEQFF. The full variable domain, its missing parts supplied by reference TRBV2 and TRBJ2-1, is EPEVTQTPSHQVTQMGQEVILRCVPISNHLYFYWYRQILGQKVEFLVSFYNNEISEKSEIFDDQFSVERPDGSNFTLKIRSTKLEDSAMYFCASLLYGRVHEQFFGPGTRLTVL.

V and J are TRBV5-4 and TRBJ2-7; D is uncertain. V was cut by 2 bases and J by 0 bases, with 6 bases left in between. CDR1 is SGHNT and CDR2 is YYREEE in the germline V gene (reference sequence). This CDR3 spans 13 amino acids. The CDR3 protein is CASSFDGSYEQYF. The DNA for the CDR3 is TGTGCCAGCAGCTTCGACGGCTCCTACGAGCAGTACTTC.

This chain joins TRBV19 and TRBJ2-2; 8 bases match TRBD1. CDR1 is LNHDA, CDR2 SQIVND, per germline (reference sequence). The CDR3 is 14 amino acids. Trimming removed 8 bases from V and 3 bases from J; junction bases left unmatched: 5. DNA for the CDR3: TGTGCCAGTTTGGACAGGGTGTACACCGGGGAGCTGTTTTTT. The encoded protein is CASLDRVYTGELFF.

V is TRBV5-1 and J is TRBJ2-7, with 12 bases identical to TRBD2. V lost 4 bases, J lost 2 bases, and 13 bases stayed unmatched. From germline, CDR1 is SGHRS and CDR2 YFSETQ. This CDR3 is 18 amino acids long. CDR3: CASSTYSPGLAGTYEQYF. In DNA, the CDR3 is TGCGCCAGCAGCACCTACTCTCCTGGACTAGCGGGAACCTACGAGCAGTACTTC. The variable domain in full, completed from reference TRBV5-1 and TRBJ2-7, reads KAGVTQTPRYLIKTRGQQVTLSCSPISGHRSVSWYQQTPGQGLQFLFEYFSETQRNKGNFPGRFSGRQFSNSRSEMNVSTLELGDSALYLCASSTYSPGLAGTYEQYFGPGTRLTVT.